This TCR beta chain is drawn from a study of blood T cell repertoires in COVID-19. Overall study context: Collection of acute and convalescent COVID-19 samples took place in the United States, Italy and Spain. The cDNA or gDNA used as material had been derived from T cells, B-cell-depleted T cells, or PBMCs.

The V gene end was trimmed by 5 bases and the J gene end by 7 bases; junction bases not matched to a gene: 0. The CDR3 covers 13 residues. Germline CDR1 and CDR2: LGHDT and YNNKEL (reference sequence). Original methodology: Amplification of reference gene primers was used by the study to estimate nucleated cell counts. Repertoires were generated with immunoSEQ multiplex PCR, while TCRdb's copy carries only in-frame clones and drops some. That table furnishes V, J and clone size, whereas the DNA furnished D and trimming. The sample consists of roughly 250,000 clones, around four fifths of them appearing once.

This TCR was recovered from a woman in her 70s with acute or convalescent COVID-19. J is TRBJ1-6 and V is TRBV3-1 (or the pseudogene TRBV3-2), with 9 bases aligning to TRBD1. The sample taken for sequencing was peripheral blood. The CDR3 region has the DNA TGTGCCAGCAGCGACAGGGGGAATTCACCCCTCCACTTT. Its protein product is CASSDRGNSPLHF.